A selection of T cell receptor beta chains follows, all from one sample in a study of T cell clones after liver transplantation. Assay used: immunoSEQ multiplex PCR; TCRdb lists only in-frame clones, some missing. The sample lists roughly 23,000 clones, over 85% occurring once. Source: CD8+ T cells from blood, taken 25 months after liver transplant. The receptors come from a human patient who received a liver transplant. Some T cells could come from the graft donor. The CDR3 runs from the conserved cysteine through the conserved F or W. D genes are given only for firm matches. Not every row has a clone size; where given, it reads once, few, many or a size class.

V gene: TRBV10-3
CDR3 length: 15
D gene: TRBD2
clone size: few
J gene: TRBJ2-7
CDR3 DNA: TGTGCCACGCAAGTGGGGGCGGGAGGGCAAAGCGAGCAGTACTTC
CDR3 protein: CATQVGAGGQSEQYF

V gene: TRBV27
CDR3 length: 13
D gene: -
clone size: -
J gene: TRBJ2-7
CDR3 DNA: TGTGCCAGCAGTTTAACAGGGTCCTACGAGCAGTACTTC
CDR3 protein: CASSLTGSYEQYF

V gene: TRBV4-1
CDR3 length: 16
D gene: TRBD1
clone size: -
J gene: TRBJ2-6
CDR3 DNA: TGCGCCAGCAGTTTACAGGGGAGTCCTGGGGCCAACGTCCTGACTTTC
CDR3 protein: CASSLQGSPGANVLTF

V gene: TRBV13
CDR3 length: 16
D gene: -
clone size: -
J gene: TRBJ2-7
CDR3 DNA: TGTGCCAGCAGCTTTATTGGGGCAGGCGACGGATACGAGCAGTACTTC
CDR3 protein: CASSFIGAGDGYEQYF

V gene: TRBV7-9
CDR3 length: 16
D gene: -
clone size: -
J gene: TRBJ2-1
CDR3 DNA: TGTGCCAGCAGCTTCACCGCGGGATCCTCCTACAATGAGCAGTTCTTC
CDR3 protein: CASSFTAGSSYNEQFF

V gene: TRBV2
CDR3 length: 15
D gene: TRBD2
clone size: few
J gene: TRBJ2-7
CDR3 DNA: TGTGCCAGCAGAGAAACGGGACTAGCTGGCTACGAGCAGTACTTC
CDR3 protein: CASRETGLAGYEQYF

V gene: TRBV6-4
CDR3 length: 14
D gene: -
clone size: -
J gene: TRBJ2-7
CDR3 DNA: TGTGCCAGCAGTGACGGACGGTCCCCTTACGAGCAGTACTTC
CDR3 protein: CASSDGRSPYEQYF

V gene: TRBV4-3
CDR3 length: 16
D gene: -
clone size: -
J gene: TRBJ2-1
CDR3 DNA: TGCGCCAGCAGCCAAGAGGGGGAGAGCTCCTACAATGAGCAGTTCTTC
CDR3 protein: CASSQEGESSYNEQFF

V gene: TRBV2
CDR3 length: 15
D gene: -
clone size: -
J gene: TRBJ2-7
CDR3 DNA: TGTGCCAGCAGTGAAGGGGTTACTGCATCCTACGAGCAGTACTTC
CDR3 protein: CASSEGVTASYEQYF

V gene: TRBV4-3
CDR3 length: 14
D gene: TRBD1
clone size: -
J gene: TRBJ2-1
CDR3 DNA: TGCGCCAGCAGCCCTGGGACAGGGGTGGACGAGCAGTTCTTC
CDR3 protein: CASSPGTGVDEQFF

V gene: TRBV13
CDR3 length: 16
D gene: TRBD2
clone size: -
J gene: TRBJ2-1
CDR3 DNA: TGTGCCAGCAGCTTAAAAGTTAGCGGGCGAAGAGATGAGCAGTTCTTC
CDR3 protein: CASSLKVSGRRDEQFF

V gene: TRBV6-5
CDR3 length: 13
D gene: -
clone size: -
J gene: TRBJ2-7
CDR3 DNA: TGTGCCAGCAGTTACTCGACCGGGCTCGAGCAGTACTTC
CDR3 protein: CASSYSTGLEQYF

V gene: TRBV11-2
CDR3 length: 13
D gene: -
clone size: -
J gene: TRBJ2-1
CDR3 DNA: TGTGCCAGCAGCCAAAGGGTAGTGAATGAGCAGTTCTTC
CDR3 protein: CASSQRVVNEQFF

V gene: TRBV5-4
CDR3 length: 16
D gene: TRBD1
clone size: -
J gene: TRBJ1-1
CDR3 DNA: TGTGCCAGCAGCTTGTTGGGGACAGGGTCTAACACTGAAGCTTTCTTT
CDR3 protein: CASSLLGTGSNTEAFF

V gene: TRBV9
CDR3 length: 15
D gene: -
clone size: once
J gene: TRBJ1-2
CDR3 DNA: TGTGCCAGCAGCAGAACCGGGGGAGGCGGCGATGGCTACACCTTC
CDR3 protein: CASSRTGGGGDGYTF

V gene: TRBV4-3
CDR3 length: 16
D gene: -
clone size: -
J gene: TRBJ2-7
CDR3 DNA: TGCGCCAGCAGCCAAGATTGGACCGCTAGCGCCTACGAGCAGTACTTC
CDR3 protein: CASSQDWTASAYEQYF

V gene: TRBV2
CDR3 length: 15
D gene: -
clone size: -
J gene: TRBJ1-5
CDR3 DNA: TGTGCCAGCAGTGAGCGGGGGCAGCTTAATCAGCCCCAGCATTTT
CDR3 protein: CASSERGQLNQPQHF

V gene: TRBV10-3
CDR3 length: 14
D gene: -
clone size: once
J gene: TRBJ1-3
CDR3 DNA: TGTGCCACCTGGGGAGGAGGCTCTGGAAACACCATATATTTT
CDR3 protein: CATWGGGSGNTIYF

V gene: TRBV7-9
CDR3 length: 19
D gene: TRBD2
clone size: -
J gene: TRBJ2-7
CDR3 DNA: TGTGCCAGCAGCGCATCTAGCGGGAGGGCCGGTCTCAGCTCCTACGAGCAGTACTTC
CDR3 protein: CASSASSGRAGLSSYEQYF